The present T cell receptor (beta chain) was sequenced within a study of T-cell reconstitution after alpha-beta-depleted transplantation in children. Unique molecular identifiers were incorporated when the TCRbeta library was constructed. In TCRdb, the PCR reads were re-called with MiXCR into one record per CDR3 protein. This sample has about 1,000,000 distinct CDR3 sequences, with about 31% found just once. CDR1 is SGHRS, CDR2 YFSETQ, per germline. V was clipped by 3 bases and J by 4 bases, with 10 bases between them. The CDR3 sequence is 13 residues long. Comments on this clonotype: Antigen unknown.

Study-level findings and limits: Surviving recipient T cells and thymic progenitors accounted for the high day-60 TCRbeta diversity observed in some patients. After one year, T-cell counts and TCRbeta diversity mostly came from new T cells. Reported findings indicate that, about two months after transplant, alpha-beta T cells came from several hundred expanded clones, which were derived from non-depleted graft cells.

The clonotype was recovered from a boy under two years old who had a stem cell transplant for SCID, so the T cells may come from the graft donor. The material was PBMCs, mostly from graft donor cells, obtained 360 days after TCRalphabeta/CD19-depleted stem cell transplant. The chain uses TRBV5-1 and TRBJ1-2; D unclear. The CDR3: CASSSEGSYGYTF. In DNA, the CDR3 is TGCGCCAGCAGCTCAGAGGGAAGCTATGGCTACACCTTC.